The 32 T cell receptor beta chains below were found in one sample sequenced in a study of T cells in Graves' hyperthyroidism and ophthalmopathy. Using RNA transcripts as the source, TCR beta CDR3 regions were amplified. Primed by the HTBI set, a first-round RT-PCR was run on the TCR CDR3. TCRdb re-called the multiplex PCR reads through MiXCR, storing one row per CDR3 protein. The table records about 420,000 distinct CDR3 sequences, roughly 13% of them present only once. Sequencing used blood. The receptors were gathered from a woman between 18 and 29 years old with Graves' hyperthyroidism.

In its sample, this clonotype was seen many times. The chain combines TRBV5-1 with TRBJ1-1, with a weak D call TRBD1 (6 bases). This CDR3 spans 15 amino acids. Trimming stripped 1 base from V and 3 bases from J, with 13 bases between. Germline-derived CDR1 and CDR2 are SGHRS and YFSETQ. In DNA, the CDR3 is TGCGCCAGCAGCTTGACAGGGCAGTATCACACTGAAGCTTTCTTT. Amino acids: CASSLTGQYHTEAFF.

This chain uses TRBV29-1 with TRBJ1-1, with D perhaps matching TRBD1 (5 bases). This CDR3 is 12 amino acids long. The V and J ends lost 4 bases and 0 bases respectively, with 6 bases between them. Germline values: CDR1 SQVTM, CDR2 ANQGSEA. CDR3 amino acids: CSVAGLNTEAFF. Here the CDR3 DNA reads TGCAGCGTTGCAGGGTTGAACACTGAAGCTTTCTTT. The full variable domain, its missing parts supplied by reference TRBV29-1 and TRBJ1-1, is SAVISQKPSRDICQRGTSLTIQCQVDSQVTMMFWYRQQPGQSLTLIATANQGSEATYESGFVIDKFPISRPNLTFSTLTVSNMSPEDSSIYLCSVAGLNTEAFFGQGTRLTVV.

Ten or more counts support this clonotype. The CDR3 loop reads CASSLIDSYEQYF. The CDR3 DNA sequence: TGTGCCAGCAGCTTAATAGACAGCTACGAGCAGTACTTC. The chain has TRBV7-3 and TRBJ2-7; perhaps TRBD1 as D (5 bases). V was shortened by 1 base and J by 3 bases, with 7 bases between the two germline ends. The germline V gene encodes CDR1 SGHTA and CDR2 FQGTGA. CDR3 length: 13 residues.

Only a few counts were recorded for this clonotype. The V gene is TRBV2, the J gene TRBJ1-2; no clear D. V was pared by 3 bases and J by 4 bases, with 9 bases between. CDR3 length equals 13 residues. CDR1 is SNHLY, CDR2 FYNNEI, per germline. Here the CDR3 reads CASSDVQIYGYTF. CDR3 sequence (DNA): TGTGCCAGCAGTGATGTACAGATCTATGGCTACACCTTC.

This clonotype was counted at least ten times. The V and J genes are TRBV7-8 and TRBJ1-5; unclear D gene. Germline V CDR1 and CDR2: SGHVS, FQNEAQ. The CDR3 extends over 15 amino acids. Trimming pared 1 base from V and 2 bases from J, leaving 9 bases between. The CDR3 coding sequence is TGTGCCAGCAGCTTAGAAGAACACCGCAATCAGCCCCAGCATTTT. The encoded protein is CASSLEEHRNQPQHF. Supplemented by reference TRBV7-8 and TRBJ1-5, the full variable domain reads GAGVSQSPRYKVAKRGQDVALRCDPISGHVSLFWYQQALGQGPEFLTYFQNEAQLDKSGLPSDRFFAERPEGSVSTLKIQRTQQEDSAVYLCASSLEEHRNQPQHFGDGTRLSIL.

The chain couples TRBV11-2 to TRBJ2-5, with a weak D call TRBD2 (6 bases). Germline V gene sequence: CDR1 SGHAT, CDR2 FQNNGV. The V gene lost 1 base and the J gene lost 4 bases, with 13 bases spanning the gap. The CDR3 is 15 residues long. CDR3 in amino acids: CASSLVGGIGETQYF. CDR3 in DNA: TGTGCCAGCAGCTTAGTTGGGGGGATTGGAGAGACCCAGTACTTC.

This clonotype was counted many times. CDR3: CASSQAPANTDTQYF. The CDR3 nucleotides are TGTGCCAGCAGCCAAGCTCCAGCAAACACAGATACGCAGTATTTT. The chain employs TRBV3-1 and TRBJ2-3; D is uncertain. CDR1 and CDR2 (germline): LGHDT, YNNKEL (reference sequence). The V gene lost 1 base and the J gene lost 2 bases, with 10 bases spanning the gap. The CDR3 contains 15 residues.

This clonotype was seen repeatedly, ten times or more. This chain links TRBV7-8 with TRBJ2-2; 7 nucleotides agree with TRBD1. The CDR3 loop spans 13 amino acids. V shed 6 bases and J 4 bases; nucleotides not matched to a gene: 2. The germline gives CDR1 SGHVS, CDR2 FQNEAQ. The CDR3 bases are TGTGCCAGCAGACGGGACAGCACCGGGGAGCTGTTTTTT. Translation: CASRRDSTGELFF.

This clonotype came up a few times. The rearrangement links TRBV4-1 to TRBJ2-6, with D maybe TRBD1 (5 bases). With 3 bases removed from V and 0 bases from J, the gap between germline ends came to 15 bases. This CDR3 has 18 residues. Germline V gene sequence: CDR1 MGHRA, CDR2 YSYEKL. The DNA for the CDR3 is TGCGCCAGCAGCCAGGGGCCGACGGTGAGCTCTGGGGCCAACGTCCTGACTTTC. Translating it yields CASSQGPTVSSGANVLTF.

This clonotype has just a few counts. V gene TRBV10-3 combines with J gene TRBJ1-2, with TRBD1 matching over 11 bases. The CDR3 length is 16 residues. Germline V gene sequence: CDR1 ENHRY, CDR2 SYGVKD. The J segment lost 7 bases and the V segment lost 9 bases, leaving 16 bases of the junction unmatched. CDR3 nucleotides: TGTGCCATTGAGGGACCCGGGACAGGGGGGGGTGGTGGCTACACCTTC. Protein sequence: CAIEGPGTGGGGGYTF.

The CDR3 DNA sequence: TGTGCCAGTAGTTCTCAGGGCCCGTCTGGGGCCAACGTCCTGACTTTC. This codes for CASSSQGPSGANVLTF. This sequence joins TRBV19 and TRBJ2-6; possibly TRBD1 for D (5 bases). The CDR3 is 16 amino acids. Germline CDR1 and CDR2: LNHDA and SQIVND (reference sequence). V gave up 5 bases and J gave up 1 base, with 12 bases separating them.

This clonotype has only a few counts. The V gene is TRBV7-9, the J gene TRBJ2-7; 13 positions match TRBD2. After removal of 1 base from V and 4 bases from J, the junction contained 7 bases not matched to a gene. CDR1 and CDR2 from the germline V gene are SEHNR and FQNEAQ (reference sequence). CDR3 size: 17 residues. The CDR3 reads CASSLGRLAGGQYEQYF. In DNA form, the CDR3 reads TGTGCCAGCAGCTTAGGGAGACTAGCGGGAGGCCAATACGAGCAGTACTTC. The full variable domain, its missing parts supplied by reference TRBV7-9 and TRBJ2-7, is DTGVSQNPRHKITKRGQNVTFRCDPISEHNRLYWYRQTLGQGPEFLTYFQNEAQLEKSRLLSDRFSAERPKGSFSTLEIQRTEQGDSAMYLCASSLGRLAGGQYEQYFGPGTRLTVT.

This clonotype was detected ten times or more. The rearrangement joins TRBV28 to TRBJ2-1; 10 nucleotides line up with TRBD1. CDR1 and CDR2 (germline): MDHEN, SYDVKM. J gave up 8 bases and V 5 bases, and 12 bases lay outside the gene matches. CDR3 size: 16 residues. The CDR3 DNA reads as TGTGCCAGCAGTGGGCTTGGGACAGGGGATATGGATGAGCAGTTCTTC. As protein: CASSGLGTGDMDEQFF.

Ten or more counts support this clonotype. A read error may produce the germline difference seen at one junction end. The rearrangement uses TRBV12-3 or TRBV12-4 and TRBJ2-5, with D perhaps matching TRBD1 or TRBD2 (5 bases each). CDR3 length equals 11 residues. The CDR3 coding sequence is TGTGCCAGCAGTCGAGGGGTTACCCTACACTTC. It specifies CASSRGVTLHF.

This chain connects TRBV20-1 to TRBJ2-1; 10 bases fit TRBD2. Germline loops: CDR1 DFQATT, CDR2 SNEGSKA (reference sequence). The CDR3 extends over 14 amino acids. The ends lost 3 bases at V and 4 bases at J; junction bases unmatched: 3. CDR3 sequence: CSARPLAGYNEQFF. As DNA, the CDR3 is TGCAGTGCTAGGCCACTAGCGGGGTACAATGAGCAGTTCTTC.

This clonotype was seen ten or more times. In DNA, the CDR3 is TGTGCCACCCACCGGGAGGTTAACAATGAGCAGTTCTTC. Translating gives CATHREVNNEQFF. The rearrangement joins TRBV6-1 to TRBJ2-1, with 7 bases aligning to TRBD2. Germline assignment: CDR1 MNHNS and CDR2 SASEGT. Germline trimming cut 10 bases from V and 5 bases from J; bases unmatched to any gene: 8. The CDR3 totals 13 residues.

As for this clonotype: This may be a read error: a much more frequent sequence differs by one nucleotide. This chain joins TRBV7-8 and TRBJ2-7; D gene unclear. The V and J ends lost 2 bases and 7 bases respectively, with 12 bases between them. Germline V gene data show CDR1 as SGHVS and CDR2 as FQNEAQ. The CDR3 consists of 13 residues. The CDR3 nucleotides read TGTGCCAGCAGCTTACGAGCAAACAATGAGCAGTACTTC. Translated, it gives CASSLRANNEQYF.

This clonotype was seen at least ten times. The rearrangement joins TRBV28 to TRBJ1-4, with 7 positions matching TRBD1. This CDR3 is 17 amino acids long. The ends lost 3 bases at V and 0 bases at J; junction bases unmatched: 7. The germline gives CDR1 MDHEN, CDR2 SYDVKM. The CDR3 loop reads CASSFGTAGATNEKLFF. CDR3 DNA sequence: TGTGCCAGCAGTTTTGGGACAGCCGGGGCAACTAATGAAAAACTGTTTTTT.

This clonotype was observed at least ten times. J is TRBJ1-2 and V is TRBV30, with TRBD1 matching over 8 bases. Per the germline V gene, CDR1 is GTSNPN and CDR2 is SVGIG (reference sequence). With 0 bases clipped from V and 7 bases from J, the junction kept 4 bases outside the gene matches. The CDR3 sequence is 13 residues long. CDR3 sequence reads: CAWSVDRGSGYTF. DNA for the CDR3: TGTGCCTGGAGTGTAGACAGGGGAAGTGGCTACACCTTC.

The gene calls are TRBV19 and TRBJ2-3; unclear D gene. Germline V CDR1 and CDR2: LNHDA, SQIVND (reference sequence). The CDR3 has 13 residues. V was pared by 4 bases and J by 2 bases, with 7 bases between. The CDR3 coding sequence is TGTGCCAGTAGTAAGCGTATCACAGATACGCAGTATTTT. Amino acids: CASSKRITDTQYF.

The rearrangement joins TRBV30 to TRBJ1-5; D is ambiguous. The CDR3 loop spans 14 amino acids. Germline-derived CDR1 and CDR2 are GTSNPN and SVGIG (reference sequence). Trimming removed 1 base at V and 4 bases at J, with 11 bases between. The chain's CDR3 is CAWSGVALNQPQHF. CDR3 DNA sequence: TGTGCCTGGAGTGGGGTGGCCCTTAATCAGCCCCAGCATTTT.

J is TRBJ2-1 and V is TRBV7-6, with unresolved D. The CDR3 loop spans 15 amino acids. Per germline, CDR1 SGHVS and CDR2 FNYEAQ. Trimming stripped 3 bases from V and 13 bases from J, with 22 bases between. CDR3: CASSFSRAVSETQFF. The CDR3, as DNA: TGTGCCAGCAGCTTTTCTCGGGCCGTTTCGGAGACCCAGTTCTTC.

This clonotype was found many times. The chain has TRBV12-3 or TRBV12-4 and TRBJ2-7; 15 bases align to TRBD2. The CDR3 runs to 16 residues. Unmatched junction bases numbered 7, after V lost 6 bases and J lost 4 bases. The CDR3 DNA is TGTGCCAGCAGCGGACTAGCGGGAGGGCCGATATACGAGCAGTACTTC. It translates to CASSGLAGGPIYEQYF.

This clonotype has a count of ten or more. The rearrangement uses TRBV27 and TRBJ2-7; D might be TRBD1 or TRBD2, each matching 5 bases. The CDR3 length is 17 residues. The germline V and J ends were trimmed by 6 bases and 6 bases, with 27 bases remaining between them. Germline V gene sequence: CDR1 MNHEY, CDR2 SMNVEV (reference sequence). This chain's CDR3 is CASRREGFRQPAAEQYF. CDR3 nucleotides: TGTGCCAGCAGACGAGAGGGGTTTCGACAACCCGCCGCCGAGCAGTACTTC.

V gene TRBV20-1 combines with J gene TRBJ2-7; D is possibly TRBD1 (6 bases). Germline assignment: CDR1 DFQATT and CDR2 SNEGSKA (reference sequence). This CDR3 comprises 14 residues. V was shortened by 6 bases and J by 0 bases, with 15 bases between the two germline ends. CDR3 sequence reads: CSARTGKSSYEQYF. The CDR3 DNA is TGCAGTGCCCGAACAGGGAAGAGCTCCTACGAGCAGTACTTC.

This clonotype was seen only a few times. The J gene is TRBJ1-5, the V gene TRBV28, with D uncertain. CDR3 length equals 14 residues. The V gene lost 6 bases and the J gene lost 2 bases, with 11 bases spanning the gap. From germline, CDR1 is MDHEN and CDR2 SYDVKM. The CDR3 loop is CASSTYLGNQPQHF. CDR3 nucleotides: TGTGCCAGCAGCACCTATTTGGGCAATCAGCCCCAGCATTTT.

This clonotype was seen a few times. This chain connects TRBV14 to TRBJ2-5; D unresolved. This CDR3 comprises 14 residues. Trimming shortened V by 0 bases and J by 2 bases, and 7 bases separated the two germline ends. Germline lookup yields CDR1 SGHDN and CDR2 FVKESK. CDR3 in amino acids: CASSQDGEQETQYF. CDR3 DNA: TGTGCCAGCAGCCAAGACGGAGAGCAAGAGACCCAGTACTTC.

This clonotype was seen more than once but under ten times. This chain joins TRBV9 and TRBJ2-2, with D unresolved. Germline lookup yields CDR1 SGDLS and CDR2 YYNGEE. V lost 0 bases, J lost 1 base, and 7 bases lay in between. This CDR3 is 15 amino acids long. The CDR3 DNA sequence: TGTGCCAGCAGCGTAGACCCCGGGAACACCGGGGAGCTGTTTTTT. This codes for CASSVDPGNTGELFF.

About this clonotype itself: Possible read error: a much larger clone is one base away. The chain combines TRBV4-1 with TRBJ2-1, with a weak D call TRBD2 (6 bases). Per the germline V gene, CDR1 is MGHRA and CDR2 is YSYEKL. The CDR3 contains 14 residues. This CDR3 is CASSQGEVYIEQFF. The CDR3 DNA follows: TGCGCCAGCAGCCAAGGGGAGGTCTACATTGAGCAGTTCTTC.

Many counts were recorded for this clonotype. V is TRBV6-1 and J is TRBJ1-4; D might be TRBD1 (5 bases). The V and J ends lost 3 bases and 3 bases respectively, with 11 bases between them. Germline CDR1 reads MNHNS; CDR2 reads SASEGT. The CDR3 covers 15 residues. The CDR3 here is CASSDQGFSNEKLFF. The CDR3 nucleotides read TGTGCCAGCAGTGACCAGGGTTTTTCTAATGAAAAACTGTTTTTT.

This clonotype was observed a handful of times. Given a much more abundant clone one base away, this may be a read error. V is TRBV3-1 and J is TRBJ1-2; weak D call: TRBD1 (5 bases). Per the germline V gene, CDR1 is LGHDT and CDR2 is YNNKEL (reference sequence). The CDR3 covers 14 residues. V lost 0 bases and J lost 12, with 17 bases in between. DNA for the CDR3: TGTGCCAGCAGCCAAGATAATCGGGCCTGGGGCCACACCTTC. Protein: CASSQDNRAWGHTF. The full variable domain, in which reference TRBV3-1 and TRBJ1-2 provide the parts outside the CDR3, is DTAVSQTPKYLVTQMGNDKSIKCEQNLGHDTMYWYKQDSKKFLKIMFSYNNKELIINETVPNRFSPKSPDKAHLNLHINSLELGDSAVYFCASSQDNRAWGHTFGSGTRLTVV.

Notes on this clonotype: A much larger clone lies one base from this, so it may be a read error. The chain is built from TRBV7-9 and TRBJ1-1; D remains unclear. Germline-derived CDR1 and CDR2 are SEHNR and FQNEAQ (reference sequence). This CDR3 comprises 14 residues. Trimming left V 7 bases short and J 0 bases short, with 12 bases between. The CDR3 loop reads CASIGYSLNTEAFF. The CDR3 bases are TGTGCCAGCATAGGGTACAGCTTGAACACTGAAGCTTTCTTT. Combining the CDR3 with reference TRBV7-9 and TRBJ1-1 gives the whole variable domain DTGVSQNPRHKITKRGQNVTFRCDPISEHNRLYWYRQTLGQGPEFLTYFQNEAQLEKSRLLSDRFSAERPKGSFSTLEIQRTEQGDSAMYLCASIGYSLNTEAFFGQGTRLTVV.